This TCR beta chain emerged from a study of T cell changes during pregnancy in multiple sclerosis (dated by TCRdb to between 2019 and 2020). Regarding the research as a whole: Changes in the T cell repertoire over the course of pregnancy were examined in this study in women with multiple sclerosis.

The method was the immunoSEQ multiplex PCR assay. TCRdb provides this immuneACCESS table in a form limited to in-frame rearrangements. Some clones are lacking; in checked studies, under half of them reflect an unresolved V gene, and why the rest are absent is not known. In all, the sample holds around 50,000 clones, and about 91% of those were seen once. The ten most abundant clones make up approximately 1.1% of the sample. With regard to this clone: Its antigen is not yet known. Base qualities were left out, and no much larger clone turns up one base away.

Deletion took 1 base off V and 5 bases off J, with a span of 8 bases between the germline ends. There are 13 amino acids in the CDR3, from cysteine to phenylalanine inclusive. Only CDR3 DNA remains: 39 bases, in frame from the first base. For CDR1 and CDR2, the germline V gene lists MDHEN and SYDVKM. This receptor was taken from a female donor in good health, enrolled as a control in a pregnancy study. This specimen was peripheral blood, taken after pregnancy. The V gene is TRBV28 and the J gene is TRBJ2-5; perhaps TRBD2 is the D gene, with 6 bases matching. The CDR3 in this case is CASSLSGGETQYF. The DNA is TGTGCCAGCAGTTTATCTGGGGGGGAGACCCAGTACTTC.